This TCR beta chain was found in a study of CD8 T cells in Susac syndrome (dated by TCRdb to between 2019 and 2020). Turning to the overall study: Whether CD8+ T cell activation and differentiation in Susac syndrome was antigen driven was tested using repertoire sequencing. Clonality of the CD8+ T cell repertoire was compared between 11 to 12 healthy donors, approximately 14 Susac syndrome patients and fewer than 16 multiple sclerosis patients.

Note on this clonotype: Its recognized antigen is unknown. No qualities accompany the bases; no much larger clone lies one base away.

CDR1 and CDR2 are read off the germline V gene (reference sequence) as SEHNR and FQNEAQ. Reading from cysteine to phenylalanine, the CDR3 counts 13 amino acids. Of the read, only the CDR3 DNA is kept; its 39 bases are in frame from base 1. The trim is 5 bases for V and 3 bases for J, with a gap of 11 bases between the germline ends. What the authors observed across the whole study: The TCR sequencing and HLA analysis was acknowledged to have included a relatively small number of individuals.

Peripheral blood CD8+ and CD4+ T cells from healthy donors, Susac syndrome patients and multiple sclerosis patients were profiled using high-throughput TCR beta sequencing. The multiple sclerosis controls were treatment-naive patients whose relapsing-remitting disease, either stable or active, fulfilled the revised McDonald criteria. CD8+ TEMRA cells were enriched by FACS, while bulk CD8+ and CD4+ T cells were purified by magnetic negative isolation. Blood was drawn into EDTA tubes, processed within 24 hours, and PBMCs were isolated by density gradient centrifugation. PBMCs intended for TCR sequencing were cryopreserved in liquid nitrogen and thawed later in a water bath at 37 degrees C. The sorted or isolated CD4+, CD8+ and CD8+ TEMRA cells had a purity of 90% or higher. RNA was extracted using the RNeasy kit, and about 0.45 to 1 ug of the RNA was reverse transcribed with random hexamers. The immunoSEQ multiplex PCR assay, which covers 54 Vbeta and 13 Jbeta segments, was used to amplify TCR beta CDR3 regions. PCR amplification bias was corrected by using a synthetic template baseline for primer optimization and computational correction. As for the authors' bioinformatics: Reads were annotated to V, D and J genes according to IMGT and were analyzed with immunoSEQ Analyzer, with only productive sequences retained. Clonality was computed as one minus Shannon entropy normalized by log2 of the number of productive unique sequences. Public and private clones were assessed among the 100 most prevalent clones of each patient and control. Clones were defined as Susac-specific when absent from the healthy and MS cohorts, from over a thousand published viral clones and from other ImmuneACCESS disease sequences. TCRdb ran its own pipeline on the public reads, namely fastp trimming at Q25 and MiXCR clone calling, and kept in-frame beta chains. Rows matching on CDR3 protein sequence are summarized as one entry with the most common DNA and genes. The V and J calls follow TCRdb's processing rather than the paper's. The sample yields 77,000 or so distinct CDR3 sequences; about 95% were counted once. The ten top clones hold around 0.4% of the sample.

This receptor was identified in a human donor with multiple sclerosis. Sequenced sample: CD8+ T cells from PBMCs. The sequence joins TRBV7-9 to TRBJ2-7; no confident D gene assignment can be made. The nucleotides read TGTGCCAGCAGCCCGGGTGAGGTCTACGAGCAGTACTTC. It is translated as CASSPGEVYEQYF.